A selection of T cell receptor beta chains follows, all from one sample in a study of control samples from healthy donors and cancer patients. Repertoires were generated with immunoSEQ multiplex PCR, while TCRdb's copy carries only in-frame clones and drops some. This table holds 100,000 to 150,000 clones, over 80% found once. The specimen sequenced was blood. These receptors were obtained from a woman in her forties or fifties in good health. Each CDR3 is given with its conserved first and last residue. A D gene is named only where the DNA matches it firmly. A row's size may be missing; if present it is once, few, many or a size class.

J gene: TRBJ1-1; V gene: TRBV19; clone size: -; D gene: -; CDR3 protein: CASSIDWGATEAFF; CDR3 DNA: TGTGCCAGTAGTATAGATTGGGGCGCCACTGAAGCTTTCTTT
J gene: TRBJ2-5; V gene: TRBV3-1/TRBV3-2; clone size: -; D gene: TRBD2; CDR3 protein: CASSQGGLAGGPQETQYF; CDR3 DNA: TGTGCCAGCAGCCAAGGCGGCCTAGCGGGGGGACCCCAAGAGACCCAGTACTTC
J gene: TRBJ2-2; V gene: TRBV5-1; clone size: -; D gene: -; CDR3 protein: CASSPTSPINTGELFF; CDR3 DNA: TGCGCCAGCTCCCCAACTAGCCCGATTAACACCGGGGAGCTGTTTTTT
J gene: TRBJ1-4; V gene: TRBV5-1; clone size: -; D gene: TRBD1; CDR3 protein: CASRRTGINEKLFF; CDR3 DNA: TGCGCCAGCAGAAGGACAGGGATTAATGAAAAACTGTTTTTT
J gene: TRBJ2-3; V gene: TRBV19; clone size: -; D gene: TRBD2; CDR3 protein: CASRTSGGTDTQYF; CDR3 DNA: TGTGCCAGTCGGACTAGCGGGGGGACAGATACGCAGTATTTT
J gene: TRBJ2-1; V gene: TRBV27; clone size: -; D gene: TRBD2; CDR3 protein: CASSDWDYDEQFF; CDR3 DNA: TGTGCCAGCAGTGACTGGGACTACGATGAGCAGTTCTTC
J gene: TRBJ1-2; V gene: TRBV2; clone size: -; D gene: -; CDR3 protein: CASSERAKYGYTF; CDR3 DNA: TGTGCCAGCAGTGAAAGGGCCAAATATGGCTACACCTTC
J gene: TRBJ1-1; V gene: TRBV25-1; clone size: -; D gene: -; CDR3 protein: CASRAGGVGDTEAFF; CDR3 DNA: TGTGCCAGCCGGGCCGGAGGAGTGGGGGACACTGAAGCTTTCTTT
J gene: TRBJ1-1; V gene: TRBV19; clone size: -; D gene: -; CDR3 protein: CASSMGRGTEAFF; CDR3 DNA: TGTGCCAGTAGTATGGGCAGGGGTACTGAAGCTTTCTTT
J gene: TRBJ1-2; V gene: TRBV10-2; clone size: -; D gene: -; CDR3 protein: CASSERAGANYGYTF; CDR3 DNA: TGCGCCAGCAGTGAGAGGGCGGGGGCTAACTATGGCTACACCTTC
J gene: TRBJ2-2; V gene: TRBV28; clone size: once; D gene: -; CDR3 protein: CASSRSVGSGELFF; CDR3 DNA: TGTGCCAGCAGCAGATCTGTAGGGTCCGGGGAGCTGTTTTTT
J gene: TRBJ2-1; V gene: TRBV2; clone size: -; D gene: -; CDR3 protein: CASQGPRTADEQFF; CDR3 DNA: TGTGCCAGCCAAGGACCCAGGACTGCAGATGAGCAGTTCTTC